The subject of this entry is one T cell receptor beta chain. Its antigen remains unknown. The sample comes from a study of OX40 agonist ivuxolimab in advanced cancers. In the study overall: Head and neck, renal cell, melanoma or hepatocellular carcinoma were the cancers that dose-escalation patients had. Under the entry rules, prior anti-PD-1, anti-PD-L1 or anti-CTLA-4 therapy was allowed, and about 38% had some.

Sequenced by immunoSEQ multiplex PCR; TCRdb stores in-frame clones only, minus some. The sample carries under 40,000 clones, 89% recorded once. Germline values: CDR1 MNHEY, CDR2 SVGAGI. The V and J ends lost 7 bases and 2 bases, in that order; junction bases with no gene match: 5. The CDR3 is 13 amino acids. Findings of the study overall: Clonal expansion was among the lowest in partial responders at 0.1-3.0 mg/kg, especially CD8+. The average count of expanded clones was higher among CD8+ T cells than among CD4+.

The chain has TRBV6-5 and TRBJ2-7; 7 bases align to TRBD2. The TCR was taken from an adult with an advanced solid tumor such as melanoma, head and neck, liver or kidney cancer. The sample in question was CD4+ or CD8+ T cells sorted from blood, obtained in a trial of the OX40 agonist ivuxolimab. The CDR3 reads CASMPGGPYEQYF. CDR3 nucleotide sequence: TGTGCCAGCATGCCGGGAGGCCCCTACGAGCAGTACTTC.